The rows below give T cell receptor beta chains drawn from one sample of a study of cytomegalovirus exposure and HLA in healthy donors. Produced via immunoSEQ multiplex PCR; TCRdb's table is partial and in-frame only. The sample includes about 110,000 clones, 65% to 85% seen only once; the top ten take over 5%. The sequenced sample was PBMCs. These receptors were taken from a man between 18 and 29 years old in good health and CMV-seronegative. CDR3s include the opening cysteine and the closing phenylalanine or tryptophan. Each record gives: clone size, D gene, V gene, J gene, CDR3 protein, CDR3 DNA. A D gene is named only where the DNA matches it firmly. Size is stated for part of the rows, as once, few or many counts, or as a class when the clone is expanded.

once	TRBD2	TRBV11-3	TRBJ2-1	CASSLGLAESSYNEQFF	TGTGCCAGCAGCTTAGGACTAGCGGAGAGTTCCTACAATGAGCAGTTCTTC
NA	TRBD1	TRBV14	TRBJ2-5	CASSPSYGNRGREETQYF	TGTGCCAGCAGCCCCTCATACGGGAACAGGGGGCGAGAAGAGACCCAGTACTTC
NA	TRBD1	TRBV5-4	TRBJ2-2	CASSLPGQGNTGELFF	TGTGCCAGCAGCTTGCCGGGACAGGGAAACACCGGGGAGCTGTTTTTT
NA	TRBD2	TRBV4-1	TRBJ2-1	CASSQEVPSGTHNEQFF	TGCGCCAGCAGCCAAGAGGTTCCTAGCGGGACACACAATGAGCAGTTCTTC
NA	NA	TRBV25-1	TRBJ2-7	CASSPRATAYEQYF	TGTGCCAGCAGCCCCCGGGCGACAGCCTACGAGCAGTACTTC
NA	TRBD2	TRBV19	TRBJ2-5	CASSPLGGTSGFQQETQYF	TGTGCCAGTAGCCCATTGGGGGGGACTAGCGGGTTCCAACAAGAGACCCAGTACTTC
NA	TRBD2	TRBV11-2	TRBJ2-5	CASSLLTSGSRQETQYF	TGTGCCAGCAGCTTACTGACTAGCGGGAGTCGCCAAGAGACCCAGTACTTC
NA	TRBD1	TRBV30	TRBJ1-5	CAWSVPQGGNQPQHF	TGTGCCTGGAGTGTACCACAGGGGGGAAATCAGCCCCAGCATTTT
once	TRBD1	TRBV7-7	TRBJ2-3	CASSPRQGSTDTQYF	TGTGCCAGCAGCCCACGACAGGGAAGCACAGATACGCAGTATTTT
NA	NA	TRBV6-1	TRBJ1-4	CASSEGQRNEKLFF	TGTGCCAGCAGTGAAGGTCAGCGGAATGAAAAACTGTTTTTT
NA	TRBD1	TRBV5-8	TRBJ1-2	CASTFPPPTGRLGNGYTF	TGTGCCAGCACCTTCCCCCCCCCGACAGGGAGGCTCGGAAATGGCTACACCTTC
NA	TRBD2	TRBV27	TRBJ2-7	CASSGRSGSTHEQYF	TGTGCCAGCAGTGGACGTAGCGGGAGCACCCACGAGCAGTACTTC
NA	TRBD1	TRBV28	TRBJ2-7	CASSLDRGYEQYF	TGTGCCAGCAGTTTAGACAGGGGTTACGAGCAGTACTTC
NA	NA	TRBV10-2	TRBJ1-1	CASINREGTATEAFF	TGCGCCAGCATTAACAGGGAGGGGACCGCCACTGAAGCTTTCTTT
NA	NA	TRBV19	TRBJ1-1	CASSLTGWYTEAFF	TGTGCCAGTAGCCTAACAGGTTGGTACACTGAAGCTTTCTTT
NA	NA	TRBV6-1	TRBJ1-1	CASSAGVAREAFF	TGTGCCAGCAGTGCGGGAGTGGCGCGAGAAGCTTTCTTT
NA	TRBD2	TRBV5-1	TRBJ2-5	CASSLGPSGNRETQYF	TGCGCCAGCAGCTTGGGGCCGAGCGGGAACCGGGAGACCCAGTACTTC
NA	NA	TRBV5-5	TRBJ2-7	CASSHRGDGEQYF	TGTGCCAGCAGCCATAGGGGCGACGGGGAGCAGTACTTC
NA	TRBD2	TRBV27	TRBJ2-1	CASTQGAGEGNEQFF	TGTGCCAGCACCCAAGGGGCGGGAGAGGGTAATGAGCAGTTCTTC
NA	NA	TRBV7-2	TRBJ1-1	CASSGRRATEAFF	TGTGCCAGCAGCGGCAGGCGCGCCACTGAAGCTTTCTTT
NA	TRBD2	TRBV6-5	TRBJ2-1	CASSYQGLASYNEQFF	TGTGCCAGCAGTTACCAGGGACTAGCTTCCTACAATGAGCAGTTCTTC
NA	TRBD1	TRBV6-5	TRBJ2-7	CASRETGTGSYEQYF	TGTGCCAGCAGGGAGACCGGGACAGGCTCCTACGAGCAGTACTTC
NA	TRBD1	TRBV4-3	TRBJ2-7	CASSQDLGDRTSYEQYF	TGCGCCAGCAGCCAAGATTTGGGGGACAGAACCTCCTACGAGCAGTACTTC